This section outlines one TCR beta chain sequence together with its context. The CDR3 has 16 amino acids. The germline V gene encodes CDR1 MNHEY and CDR2 SVGAGI. The V and J ends lost 0 bases and 2 bases respectively, with 13 bases between them. In the original workflow: Amplification with reference gene primers provided the estimates of nucleated cell counts. Produced via immunoSEQ multiplex PCR; TCRdb's table is partial and in-frame only. That table supplies the V and J calls and clone size; D and trimming were determined from the DNA. The data hold more than 150,000 clones, with 80% to 90% observed a single time. This sample is part of a study of blood T cell repertoires in COVID-19.

Sequencing used peripheral blood. The clonotype originates from a woman in her 70s with acute or convalescent COVID-19. The rearrangement links TRBV6-5 to TRBJ1-2, with D possibly TRBD1 on 5 matching bases. In DNA, the CDR3 is TGTGCCAGCAGTTACTCAGGGGCCGGACCCAACTATGGCTACACCTTC. Translating it yields CASSYSGAGPNYGYTF.